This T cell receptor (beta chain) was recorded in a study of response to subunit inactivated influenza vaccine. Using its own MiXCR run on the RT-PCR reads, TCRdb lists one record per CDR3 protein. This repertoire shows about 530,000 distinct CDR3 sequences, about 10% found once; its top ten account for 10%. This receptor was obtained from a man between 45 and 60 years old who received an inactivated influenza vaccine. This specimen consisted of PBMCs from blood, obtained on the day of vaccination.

This CDR3 reads CASSQESGGVHEQFF. CDR3 bases: TGTGCCAGCAGCCAAGAAAGCGGGGGGGTCCATGAGCAGTTCTTC. This chain joins TRBV3-1 and TRBJ2-1, with 10 bases that match TRBD2. The CDR3 length is 15 residues. Germline CDR1 LGHDT, CDR2 YNNKEL (reference sequence). Germline trimming cut 0 bases from V and 8 bases from J; bases unmatched to any gene: 4.